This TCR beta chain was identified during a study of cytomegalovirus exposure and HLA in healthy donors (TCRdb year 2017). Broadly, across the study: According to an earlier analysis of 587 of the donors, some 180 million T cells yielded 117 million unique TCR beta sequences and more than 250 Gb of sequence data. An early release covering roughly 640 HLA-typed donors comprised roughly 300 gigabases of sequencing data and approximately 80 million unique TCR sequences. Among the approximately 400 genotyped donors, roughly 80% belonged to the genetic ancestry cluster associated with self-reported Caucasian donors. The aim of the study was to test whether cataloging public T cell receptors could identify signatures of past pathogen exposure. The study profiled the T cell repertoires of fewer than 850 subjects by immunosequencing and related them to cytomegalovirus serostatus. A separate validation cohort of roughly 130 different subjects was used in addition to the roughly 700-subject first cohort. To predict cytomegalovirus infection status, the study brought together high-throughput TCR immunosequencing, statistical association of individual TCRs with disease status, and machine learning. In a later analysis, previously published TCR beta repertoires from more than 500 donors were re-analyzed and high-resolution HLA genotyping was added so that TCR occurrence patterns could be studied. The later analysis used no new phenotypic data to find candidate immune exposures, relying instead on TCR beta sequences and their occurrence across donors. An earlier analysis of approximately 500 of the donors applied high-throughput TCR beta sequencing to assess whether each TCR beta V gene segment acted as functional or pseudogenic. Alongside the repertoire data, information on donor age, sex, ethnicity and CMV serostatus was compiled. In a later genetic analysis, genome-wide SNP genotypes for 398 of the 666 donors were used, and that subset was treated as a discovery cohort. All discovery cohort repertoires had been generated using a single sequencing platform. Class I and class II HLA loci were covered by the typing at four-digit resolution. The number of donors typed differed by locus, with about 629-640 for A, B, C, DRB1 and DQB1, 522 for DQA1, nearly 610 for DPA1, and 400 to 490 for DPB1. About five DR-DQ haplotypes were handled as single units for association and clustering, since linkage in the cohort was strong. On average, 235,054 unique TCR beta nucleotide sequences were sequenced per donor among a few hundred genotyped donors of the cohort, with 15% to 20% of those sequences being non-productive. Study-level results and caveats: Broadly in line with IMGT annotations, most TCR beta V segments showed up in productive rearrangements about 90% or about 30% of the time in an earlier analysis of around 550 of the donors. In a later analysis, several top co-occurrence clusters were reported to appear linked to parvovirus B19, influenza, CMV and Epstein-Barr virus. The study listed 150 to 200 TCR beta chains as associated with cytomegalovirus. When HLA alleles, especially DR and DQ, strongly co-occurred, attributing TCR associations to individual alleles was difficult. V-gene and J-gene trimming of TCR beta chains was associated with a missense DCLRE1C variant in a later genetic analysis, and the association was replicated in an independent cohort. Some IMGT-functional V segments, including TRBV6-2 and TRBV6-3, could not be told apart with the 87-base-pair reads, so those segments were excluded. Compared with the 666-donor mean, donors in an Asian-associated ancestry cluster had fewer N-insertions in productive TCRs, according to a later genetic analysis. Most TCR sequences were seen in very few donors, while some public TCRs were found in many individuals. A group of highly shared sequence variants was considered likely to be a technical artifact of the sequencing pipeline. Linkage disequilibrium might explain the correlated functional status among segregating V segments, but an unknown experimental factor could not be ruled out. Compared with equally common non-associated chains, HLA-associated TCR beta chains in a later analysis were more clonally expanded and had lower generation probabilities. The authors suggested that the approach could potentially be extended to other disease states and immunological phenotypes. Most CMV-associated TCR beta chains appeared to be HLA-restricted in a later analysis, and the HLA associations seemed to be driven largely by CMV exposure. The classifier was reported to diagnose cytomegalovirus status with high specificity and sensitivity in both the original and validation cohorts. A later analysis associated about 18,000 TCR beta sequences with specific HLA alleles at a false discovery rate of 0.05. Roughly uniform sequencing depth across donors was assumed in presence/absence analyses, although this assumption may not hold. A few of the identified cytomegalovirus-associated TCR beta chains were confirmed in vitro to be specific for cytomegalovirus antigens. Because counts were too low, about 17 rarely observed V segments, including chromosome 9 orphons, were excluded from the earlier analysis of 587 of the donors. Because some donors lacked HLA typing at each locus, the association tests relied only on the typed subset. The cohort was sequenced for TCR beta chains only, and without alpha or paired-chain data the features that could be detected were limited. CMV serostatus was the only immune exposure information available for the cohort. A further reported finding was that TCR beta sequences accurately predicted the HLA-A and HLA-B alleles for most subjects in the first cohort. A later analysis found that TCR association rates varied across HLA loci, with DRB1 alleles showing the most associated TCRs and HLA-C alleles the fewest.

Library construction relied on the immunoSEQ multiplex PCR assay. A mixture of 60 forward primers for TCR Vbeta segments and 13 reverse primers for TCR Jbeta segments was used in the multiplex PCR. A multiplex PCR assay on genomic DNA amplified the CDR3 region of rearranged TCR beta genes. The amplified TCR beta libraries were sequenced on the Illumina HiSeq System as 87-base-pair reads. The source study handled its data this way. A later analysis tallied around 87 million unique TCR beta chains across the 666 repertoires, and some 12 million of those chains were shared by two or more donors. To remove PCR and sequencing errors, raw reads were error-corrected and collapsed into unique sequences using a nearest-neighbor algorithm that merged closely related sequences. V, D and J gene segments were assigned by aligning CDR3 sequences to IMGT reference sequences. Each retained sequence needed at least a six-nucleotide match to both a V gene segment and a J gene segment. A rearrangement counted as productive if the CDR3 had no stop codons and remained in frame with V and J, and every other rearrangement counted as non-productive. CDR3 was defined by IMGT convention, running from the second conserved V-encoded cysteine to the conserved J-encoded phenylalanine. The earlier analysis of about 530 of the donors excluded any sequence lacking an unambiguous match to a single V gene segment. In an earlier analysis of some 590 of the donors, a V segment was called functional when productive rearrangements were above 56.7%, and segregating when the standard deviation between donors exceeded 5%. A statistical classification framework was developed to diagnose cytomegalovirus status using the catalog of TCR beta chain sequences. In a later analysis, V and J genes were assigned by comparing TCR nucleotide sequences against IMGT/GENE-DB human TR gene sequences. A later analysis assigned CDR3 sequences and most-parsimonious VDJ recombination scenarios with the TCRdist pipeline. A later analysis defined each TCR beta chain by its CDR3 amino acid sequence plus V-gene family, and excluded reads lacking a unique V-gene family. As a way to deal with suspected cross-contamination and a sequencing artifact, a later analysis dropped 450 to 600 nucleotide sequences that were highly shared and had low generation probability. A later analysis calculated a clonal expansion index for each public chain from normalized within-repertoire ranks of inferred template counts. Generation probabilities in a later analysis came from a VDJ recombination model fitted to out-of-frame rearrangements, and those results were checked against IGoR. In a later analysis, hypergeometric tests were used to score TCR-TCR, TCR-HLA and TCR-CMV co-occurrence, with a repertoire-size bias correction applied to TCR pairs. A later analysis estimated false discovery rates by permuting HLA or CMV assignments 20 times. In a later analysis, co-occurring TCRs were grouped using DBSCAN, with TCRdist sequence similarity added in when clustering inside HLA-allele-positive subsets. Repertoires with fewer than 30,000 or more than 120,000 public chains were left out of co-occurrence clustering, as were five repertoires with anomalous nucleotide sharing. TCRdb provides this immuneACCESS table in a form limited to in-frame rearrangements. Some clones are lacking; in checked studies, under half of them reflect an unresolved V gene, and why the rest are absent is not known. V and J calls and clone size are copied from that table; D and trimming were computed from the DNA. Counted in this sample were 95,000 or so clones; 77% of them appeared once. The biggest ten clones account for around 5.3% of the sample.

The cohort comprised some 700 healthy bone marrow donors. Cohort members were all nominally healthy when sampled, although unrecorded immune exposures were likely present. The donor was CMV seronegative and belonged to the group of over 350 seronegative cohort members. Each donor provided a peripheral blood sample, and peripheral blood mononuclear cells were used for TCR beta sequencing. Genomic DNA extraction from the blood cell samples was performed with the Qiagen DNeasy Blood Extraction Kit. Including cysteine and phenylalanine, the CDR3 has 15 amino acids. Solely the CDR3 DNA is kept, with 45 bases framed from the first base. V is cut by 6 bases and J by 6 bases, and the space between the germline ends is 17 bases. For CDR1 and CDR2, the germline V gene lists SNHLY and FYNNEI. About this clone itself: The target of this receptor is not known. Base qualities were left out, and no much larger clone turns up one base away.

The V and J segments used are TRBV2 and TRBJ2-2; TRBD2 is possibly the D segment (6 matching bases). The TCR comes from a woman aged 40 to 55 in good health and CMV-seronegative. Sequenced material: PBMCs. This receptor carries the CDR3 CASRGTGGGSGELFF. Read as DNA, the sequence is TGTGCCAGCAGAGGGACCGGTGGGGGGTCCGGGGAGCTGTTTTTT.